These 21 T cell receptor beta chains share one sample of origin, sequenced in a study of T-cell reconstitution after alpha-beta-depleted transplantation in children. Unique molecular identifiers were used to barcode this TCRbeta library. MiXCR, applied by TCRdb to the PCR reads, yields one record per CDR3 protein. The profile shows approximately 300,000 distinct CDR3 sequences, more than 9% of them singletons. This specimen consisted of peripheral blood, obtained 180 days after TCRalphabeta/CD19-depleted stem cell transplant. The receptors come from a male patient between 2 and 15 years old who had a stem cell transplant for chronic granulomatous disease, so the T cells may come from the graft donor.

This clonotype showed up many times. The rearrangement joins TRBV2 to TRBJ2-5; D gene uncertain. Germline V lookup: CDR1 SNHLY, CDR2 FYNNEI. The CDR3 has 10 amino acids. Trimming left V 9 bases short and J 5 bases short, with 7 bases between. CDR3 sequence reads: CASTLETQYF. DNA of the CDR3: TGTGCCAGTACTCTGGAGACCCAGTACTTC.

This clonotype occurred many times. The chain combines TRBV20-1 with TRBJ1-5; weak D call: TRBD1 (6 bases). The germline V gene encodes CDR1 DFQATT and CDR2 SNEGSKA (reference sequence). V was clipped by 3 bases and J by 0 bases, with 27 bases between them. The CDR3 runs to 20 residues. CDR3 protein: CSARKGQIGQLSNSNQPQHF. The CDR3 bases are TGCAGTGCTAGGAAAGGACAGATCGGACAGCTATCAAATAGCAATCAGCCCCAGCATTTT.

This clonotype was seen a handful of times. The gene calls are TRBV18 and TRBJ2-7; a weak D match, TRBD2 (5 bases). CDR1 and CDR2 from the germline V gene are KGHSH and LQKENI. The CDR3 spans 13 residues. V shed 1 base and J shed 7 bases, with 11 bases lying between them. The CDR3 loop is CASSPLEGREQYF. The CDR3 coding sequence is TGTGCCAGCTCACCACTTGAGGGAAGAGAGCAGTACTTC.

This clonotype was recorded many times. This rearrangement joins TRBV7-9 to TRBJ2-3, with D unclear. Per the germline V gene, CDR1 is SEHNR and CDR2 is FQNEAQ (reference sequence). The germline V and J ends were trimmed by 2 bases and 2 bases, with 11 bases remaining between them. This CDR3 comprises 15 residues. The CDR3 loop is CASSLNLGSTDTQYF. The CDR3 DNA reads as TGTGCCAGCAGCTTAAACCTCGGTTCCACAGATACGCAGTATTTT.

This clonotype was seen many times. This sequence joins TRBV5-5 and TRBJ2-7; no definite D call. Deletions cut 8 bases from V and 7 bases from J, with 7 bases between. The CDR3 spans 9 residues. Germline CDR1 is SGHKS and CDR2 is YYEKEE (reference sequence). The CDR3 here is CARSGEQYF. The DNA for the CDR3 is TGTGCCAGGAGTGGGGAGCAGTACTTC.

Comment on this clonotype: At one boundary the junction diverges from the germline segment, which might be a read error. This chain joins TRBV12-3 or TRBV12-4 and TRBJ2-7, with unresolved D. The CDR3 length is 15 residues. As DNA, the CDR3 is TGTGCCAGCTGTTTCCCAGGTTCCCCAATCTACGAACAGTACTTC. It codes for CASCFPGSPIYEQYF.

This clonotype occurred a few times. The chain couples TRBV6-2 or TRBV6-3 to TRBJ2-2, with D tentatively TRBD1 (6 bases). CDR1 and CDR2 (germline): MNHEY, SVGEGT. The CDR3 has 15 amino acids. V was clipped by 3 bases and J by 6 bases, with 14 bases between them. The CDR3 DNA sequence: TGTGCCAGCAGTTATTCCGCAGGGGTCGCCGGGGAGCTGTTTTTT. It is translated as CASSYSAGVAGELFF.

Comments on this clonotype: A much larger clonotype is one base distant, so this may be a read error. CDR3 amino acids: CASSYAPHGTPLNEQFF. In nucleotides, the CDR3 is TGTGCCAGCAGTTACGCTCCGCACGGGACTCCTTTGAATGAGCAGTTCTTC. The V gene is TRBV6-2 or TRBV6-3, the J gene TRBJ2-1, with D possibly being TRBD2 (6 bases). The CDR3 extends over 17 amino acids. Trimming pared 2 bases from V and 7 bases from J, leaving 21 bases between. Germline values: CDR1 MNHEY, CDR2 SVGEGT.

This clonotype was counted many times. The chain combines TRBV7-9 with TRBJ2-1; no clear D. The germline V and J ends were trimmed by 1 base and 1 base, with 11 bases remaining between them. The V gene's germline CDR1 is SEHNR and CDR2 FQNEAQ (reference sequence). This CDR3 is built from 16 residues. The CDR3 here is CASSLVASPSYNEQFF. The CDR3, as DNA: TGTGCCAGCAGCTTAGTGGCTTCCCCTTCCTACAATGAGCAGTTCTTC.

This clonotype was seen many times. The CDR3 is CASSLNQGLADTQYF. The DNA of the CDR3 is TGTGCCAGCTCACTCAACCAGGGTTTGGCAGATACGCAGTATTTT. The rearrangement joins TRBV18 to TRBJ2-3; TRBD1 is a possible D gene (5 bases). The V gene's germline CDR1 is KGHSH and CDR2 LQKENI. Trimming took off 4 bases at V and 4 bases at J, with 15 bases between the two ends. The CDR3 is made up of 15 amino acids.

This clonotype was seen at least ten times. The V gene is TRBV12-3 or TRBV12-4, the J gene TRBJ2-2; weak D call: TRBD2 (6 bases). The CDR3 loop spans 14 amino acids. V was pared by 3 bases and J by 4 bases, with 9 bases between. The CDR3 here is CASSLSGGTGELFF. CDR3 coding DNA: TGTGCCAGCAGTTTGTCCGGGGGCACCGGGGAGCTGTTTTTT.

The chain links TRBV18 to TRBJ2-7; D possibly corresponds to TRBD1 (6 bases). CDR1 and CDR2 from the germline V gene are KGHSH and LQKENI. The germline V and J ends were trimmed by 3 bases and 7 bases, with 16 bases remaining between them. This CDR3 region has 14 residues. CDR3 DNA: TGTGCCAGCTCACCCCGAACAGGGTTGAGGGAGCAGTACTTC. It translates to CASSPRTGLREQYF.

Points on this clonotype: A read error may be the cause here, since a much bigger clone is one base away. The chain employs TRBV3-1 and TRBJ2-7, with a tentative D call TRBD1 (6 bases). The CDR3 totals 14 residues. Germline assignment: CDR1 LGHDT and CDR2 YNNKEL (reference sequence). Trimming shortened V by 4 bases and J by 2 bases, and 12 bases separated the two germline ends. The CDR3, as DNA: TGTGCCAGCAGCCTGCCGACAGGTACCTACGAGCAGTACTTC. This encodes CASSLPTGTYEQYF.

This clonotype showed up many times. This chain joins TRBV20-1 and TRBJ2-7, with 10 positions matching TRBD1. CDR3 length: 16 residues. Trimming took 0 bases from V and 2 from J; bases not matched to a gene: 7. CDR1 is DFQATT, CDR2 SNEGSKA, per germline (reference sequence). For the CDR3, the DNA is TGCAGTGCTAGAGATACCGGGACAGGGGTGACCTACGAGCAGTACTTC. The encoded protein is CSARDTGTGVTYEQYF.

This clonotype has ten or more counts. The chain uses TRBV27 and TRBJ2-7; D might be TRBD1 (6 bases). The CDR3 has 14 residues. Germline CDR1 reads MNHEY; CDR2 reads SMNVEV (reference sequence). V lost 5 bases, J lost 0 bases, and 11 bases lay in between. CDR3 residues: CASSPRQDSYEQYF. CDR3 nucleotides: TGTGCCAGCAGTCCCCGACAGGACTCCTACGAGCAGTACTTC.

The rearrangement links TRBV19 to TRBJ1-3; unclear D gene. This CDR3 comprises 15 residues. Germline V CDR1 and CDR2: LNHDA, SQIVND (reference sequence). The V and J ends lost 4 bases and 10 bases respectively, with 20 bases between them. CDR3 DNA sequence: TGTGCCAGTAGTAGGGAGCCGACTTCTGGGTCAACCATATATTTT. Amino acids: CASSREPTSGSTIYF. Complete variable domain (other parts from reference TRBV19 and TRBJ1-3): DGGITQSPKYLFRKEGQNVTLSCEQNLNHDAMYWYRQDPGQGLRLIYYSQIVNDFQKGDIAEGYSVSREKKESFPLTVTSAQKNPTAFYLCASSREPTSGSTIYFGEGSWLTVV.

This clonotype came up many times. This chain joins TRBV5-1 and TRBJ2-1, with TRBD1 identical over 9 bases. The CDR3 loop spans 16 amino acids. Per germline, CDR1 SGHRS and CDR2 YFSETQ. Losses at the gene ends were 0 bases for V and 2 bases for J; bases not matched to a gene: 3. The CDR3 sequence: CASSLGGTGTYNEQFF. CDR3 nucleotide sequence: TGCGCCAGCAGCTTGGGGGGGACAGGGACCTACAATGAGCAGTTCTTC.

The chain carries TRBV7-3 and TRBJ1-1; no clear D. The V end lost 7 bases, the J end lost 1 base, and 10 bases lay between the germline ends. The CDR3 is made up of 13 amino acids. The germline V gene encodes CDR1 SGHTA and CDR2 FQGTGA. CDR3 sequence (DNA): TGTGCCAGCATCACGACGGGGAACACTGAAGCTTTCTTT. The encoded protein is CASITTGNTEAFF.

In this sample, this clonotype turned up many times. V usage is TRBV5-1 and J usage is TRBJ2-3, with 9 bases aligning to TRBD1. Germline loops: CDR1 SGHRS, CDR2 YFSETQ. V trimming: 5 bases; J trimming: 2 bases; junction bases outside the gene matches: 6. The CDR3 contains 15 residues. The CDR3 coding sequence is TGCGCCAGCAGAGCTGACAGGGGGATCACAGATACGCAGTATTTT. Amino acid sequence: CASRADRGITDTQYF.

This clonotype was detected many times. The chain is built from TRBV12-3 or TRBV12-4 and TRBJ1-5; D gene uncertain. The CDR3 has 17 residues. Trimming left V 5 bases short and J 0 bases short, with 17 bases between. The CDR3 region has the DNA TGTGCCAGCAGTCGCCACGGGCCCAGTTATAGCAATCAGCCCCAGCATTTT. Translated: CASSRHGPSYSNQPQHF.

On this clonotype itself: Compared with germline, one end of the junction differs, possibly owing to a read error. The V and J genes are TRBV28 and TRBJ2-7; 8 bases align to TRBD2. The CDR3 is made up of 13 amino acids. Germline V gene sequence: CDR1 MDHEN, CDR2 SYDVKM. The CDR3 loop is CASSLLAGYGQYF. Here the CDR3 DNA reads TGTGCCAGCAGTTTACTAGCGGGCTACGGGCAGTACTTC.